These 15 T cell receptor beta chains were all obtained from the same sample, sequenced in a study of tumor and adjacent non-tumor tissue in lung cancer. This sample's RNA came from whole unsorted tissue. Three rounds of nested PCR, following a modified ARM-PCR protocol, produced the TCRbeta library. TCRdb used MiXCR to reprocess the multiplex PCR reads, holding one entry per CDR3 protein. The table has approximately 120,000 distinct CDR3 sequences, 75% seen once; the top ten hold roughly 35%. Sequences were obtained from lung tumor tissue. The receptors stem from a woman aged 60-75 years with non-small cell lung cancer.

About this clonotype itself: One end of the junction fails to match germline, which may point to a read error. Here the CDR3 reads CASSNQPSYNKQFF. CDR3 coding DNA: TGTGCCAGCAGTAATCAGCCATCCTACAATAAGCAGTTCTTC. The chain joins TRBV6-2 or TRBV6-3 to TRBJ2-1; no definite D call. The CDR3 has 14 residues. CDR1 and CDR2 from the germline V gene are MNHEY and SVGEGT.

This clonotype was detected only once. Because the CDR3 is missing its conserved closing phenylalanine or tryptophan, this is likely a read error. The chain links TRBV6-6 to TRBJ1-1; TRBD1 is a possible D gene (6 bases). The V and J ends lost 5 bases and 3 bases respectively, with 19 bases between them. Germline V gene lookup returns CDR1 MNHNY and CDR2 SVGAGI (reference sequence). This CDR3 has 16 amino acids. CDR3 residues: CASSPHGGLWDTEAFY. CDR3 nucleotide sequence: TGTGCCAGCAGTCCGCACGGGGGGCTGTGGGACACTGAAGCTTTCTAT.

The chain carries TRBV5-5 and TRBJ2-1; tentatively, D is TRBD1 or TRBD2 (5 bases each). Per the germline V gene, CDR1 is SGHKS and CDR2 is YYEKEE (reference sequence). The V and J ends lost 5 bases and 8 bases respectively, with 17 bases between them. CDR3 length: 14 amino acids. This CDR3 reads CASRYGTSFYEQFF. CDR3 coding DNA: TGTGCCAGCAGGTACGGGACCAGCTTCTATGAGCAGTTCTTC.

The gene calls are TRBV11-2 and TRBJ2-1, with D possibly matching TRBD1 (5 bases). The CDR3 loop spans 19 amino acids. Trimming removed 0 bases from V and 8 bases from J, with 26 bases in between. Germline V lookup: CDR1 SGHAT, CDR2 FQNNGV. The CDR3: CASSLELGGCGQGYDEQFF. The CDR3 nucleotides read TGTGCCAGCAGCTTAGAGCTGGGCGGTTGTGGGCAGGGTTACGATGAGCAGTTCTTC.

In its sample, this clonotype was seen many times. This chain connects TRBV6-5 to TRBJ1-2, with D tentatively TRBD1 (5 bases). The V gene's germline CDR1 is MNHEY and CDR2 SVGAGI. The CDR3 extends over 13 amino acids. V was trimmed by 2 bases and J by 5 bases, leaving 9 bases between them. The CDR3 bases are TGTGCCAGCAGTTACGACAGATCTTATGGCTACACCTTC. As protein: CASSYDRSYGYTF.

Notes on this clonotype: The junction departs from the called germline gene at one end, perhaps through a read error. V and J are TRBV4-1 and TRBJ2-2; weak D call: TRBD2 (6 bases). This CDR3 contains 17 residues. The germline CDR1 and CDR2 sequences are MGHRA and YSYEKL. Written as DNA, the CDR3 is TGCGCCAGTAGCCCAATATGGTCGGGAGCTTCTACCGGGGAGCTGTTTTTT. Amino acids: CASSPIWSGASTGELFF.

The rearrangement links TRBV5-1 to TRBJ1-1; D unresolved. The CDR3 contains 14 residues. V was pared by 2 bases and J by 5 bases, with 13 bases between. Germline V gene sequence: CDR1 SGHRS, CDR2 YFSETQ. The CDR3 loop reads CASSLGISGTEAFF. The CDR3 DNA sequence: TGCGCCAGCAGCTTAGGGATAAGCGGGACTGAAGCTTTCTTT. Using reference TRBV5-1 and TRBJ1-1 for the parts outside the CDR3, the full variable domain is KAGVTQTPRYLIKTRGQQVTLSCSPISGHRSVSWYQQTPGQGLQFLFEYFSETQRNKGNFPGRFSGRQFSNSRSEMNVSTLELGDSALYLCASSLGISGTEAFFGQGTRLTVV.

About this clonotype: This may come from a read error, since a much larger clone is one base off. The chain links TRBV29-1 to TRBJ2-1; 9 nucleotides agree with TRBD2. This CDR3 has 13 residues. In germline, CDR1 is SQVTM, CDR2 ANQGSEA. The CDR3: CSVQRGVAKEQSF. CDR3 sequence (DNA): TGCAGCGTTCAGCGGGGGGTCGCGAAGGAGCAGTCCTTC.

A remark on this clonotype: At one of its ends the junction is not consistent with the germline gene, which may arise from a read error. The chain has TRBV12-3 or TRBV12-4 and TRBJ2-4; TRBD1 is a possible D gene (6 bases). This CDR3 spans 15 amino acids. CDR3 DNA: TGTGCTAGCAGCCGCGACAGGAACGACAGAAACATTCACTATTTC. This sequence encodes CASSRDRNDRNIHYF.

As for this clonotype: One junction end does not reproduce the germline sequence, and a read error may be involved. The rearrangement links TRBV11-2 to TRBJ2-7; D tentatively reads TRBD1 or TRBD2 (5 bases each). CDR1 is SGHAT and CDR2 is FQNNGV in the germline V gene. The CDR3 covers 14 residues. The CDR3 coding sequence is TGTACCAGCAGTTGGGACCGCAGAGGATACGAGCAATACTTC. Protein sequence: CTSSWDRRGYEQYF.

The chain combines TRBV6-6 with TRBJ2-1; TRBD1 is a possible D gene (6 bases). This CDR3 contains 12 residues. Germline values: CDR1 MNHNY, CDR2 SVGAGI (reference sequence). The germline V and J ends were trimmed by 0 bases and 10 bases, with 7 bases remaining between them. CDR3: CASSYSGGEQFF. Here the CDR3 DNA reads TGTGCCAGCAGTTACTCTGGGGGCGAGCAGTTCTTC.

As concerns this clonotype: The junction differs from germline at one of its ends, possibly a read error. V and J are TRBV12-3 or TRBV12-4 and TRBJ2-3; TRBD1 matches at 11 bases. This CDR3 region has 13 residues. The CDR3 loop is CAIRTGGTDTQYF. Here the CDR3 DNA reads TGTGCCATCAGGACAGGGGGCACTGATACGCAGTATTTC.

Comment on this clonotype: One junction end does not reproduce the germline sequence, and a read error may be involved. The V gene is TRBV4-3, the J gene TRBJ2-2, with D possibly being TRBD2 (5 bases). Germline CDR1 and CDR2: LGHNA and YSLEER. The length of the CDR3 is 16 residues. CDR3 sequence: CASSLTRGVAGGELFF. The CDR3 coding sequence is TGCGCAAGCAGCCTCACCCGGGGAGTGGCTGGCGGGGAGCTGTTTTTT.

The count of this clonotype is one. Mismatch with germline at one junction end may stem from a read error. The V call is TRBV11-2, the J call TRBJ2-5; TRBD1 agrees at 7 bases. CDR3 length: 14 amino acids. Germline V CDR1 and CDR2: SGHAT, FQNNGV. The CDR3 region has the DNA TGTGACAGCAGCCTAGGGACAGTCCATGAGACCCAGTACTTC. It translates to CDSSLGTVHETQYF.

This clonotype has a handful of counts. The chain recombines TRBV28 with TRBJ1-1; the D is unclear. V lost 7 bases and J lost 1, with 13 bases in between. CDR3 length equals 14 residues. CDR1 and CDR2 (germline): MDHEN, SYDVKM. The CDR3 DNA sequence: TGTGCCAGCACCACAAGGTCGGAGAACACTGAAGCTTTCTTT. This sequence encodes CASTTRSENTEAFF. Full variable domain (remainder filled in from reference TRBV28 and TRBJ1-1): DVKVTQSSRYLVKRTGEKVFLECVQDMDHENMFWYRQDPGLGLRLIYFSYDVKMKEKGDIPEGYSVSREKKERFSLILESASTNQTSMYLCASTTRSENTEAFFGQGTRLTVV.